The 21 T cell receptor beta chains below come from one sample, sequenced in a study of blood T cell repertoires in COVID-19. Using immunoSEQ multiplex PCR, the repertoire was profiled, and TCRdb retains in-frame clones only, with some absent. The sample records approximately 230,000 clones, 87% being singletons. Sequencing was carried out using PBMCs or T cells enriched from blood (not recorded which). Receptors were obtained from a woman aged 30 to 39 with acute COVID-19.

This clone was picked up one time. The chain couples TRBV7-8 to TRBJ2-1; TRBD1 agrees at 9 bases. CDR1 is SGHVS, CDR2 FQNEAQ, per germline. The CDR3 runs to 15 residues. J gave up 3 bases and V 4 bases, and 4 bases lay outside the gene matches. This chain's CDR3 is CASSSWDRVYNEQFF. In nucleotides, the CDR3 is TGTGCCAGCAGCTCCTGGGACAGGGTCTACAATGAGCAGTTCTTC.

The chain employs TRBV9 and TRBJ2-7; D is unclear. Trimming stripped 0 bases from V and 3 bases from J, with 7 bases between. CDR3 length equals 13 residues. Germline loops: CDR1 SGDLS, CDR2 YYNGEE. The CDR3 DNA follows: TGTGCCAGCAGCGTAGGCCCAGACTACGAGCAGTACTTC. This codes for CASSVGPDYEQYF.

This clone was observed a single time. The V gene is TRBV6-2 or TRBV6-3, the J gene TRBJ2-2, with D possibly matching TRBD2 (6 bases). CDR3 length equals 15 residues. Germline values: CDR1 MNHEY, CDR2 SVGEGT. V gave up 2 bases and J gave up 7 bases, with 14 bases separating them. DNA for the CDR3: TGTGCCAGCAGTTACCCCCTTGGGGGGAACGGGGAGCTGTTTTTT. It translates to CASSYPLGGNGELFF.

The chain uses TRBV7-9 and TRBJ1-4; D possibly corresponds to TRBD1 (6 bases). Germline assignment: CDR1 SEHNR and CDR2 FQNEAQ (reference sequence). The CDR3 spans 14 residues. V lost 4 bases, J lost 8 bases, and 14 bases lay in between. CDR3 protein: CASSSEGGVEKLFF. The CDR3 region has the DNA TGTGCCAGCAGCTCCGAGGGGGGGGTCGAAAAACTGTTTTTT.

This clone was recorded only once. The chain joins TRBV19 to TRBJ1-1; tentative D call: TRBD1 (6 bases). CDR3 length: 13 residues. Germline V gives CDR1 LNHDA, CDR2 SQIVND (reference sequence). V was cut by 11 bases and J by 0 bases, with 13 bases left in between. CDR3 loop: CASGVEMNTEAFF. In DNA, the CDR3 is TGTGCCTCAGGGGTGGAGATGAACACTGAAGCTTTCTTT.

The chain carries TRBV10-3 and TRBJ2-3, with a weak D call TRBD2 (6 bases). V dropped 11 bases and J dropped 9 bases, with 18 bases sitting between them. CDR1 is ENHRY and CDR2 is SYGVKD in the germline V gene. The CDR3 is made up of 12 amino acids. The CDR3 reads CASSPGEGTQYF. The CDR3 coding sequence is TGTGCCTCCTCCCCGGGAGAGGGAACGCAGTATTTT.

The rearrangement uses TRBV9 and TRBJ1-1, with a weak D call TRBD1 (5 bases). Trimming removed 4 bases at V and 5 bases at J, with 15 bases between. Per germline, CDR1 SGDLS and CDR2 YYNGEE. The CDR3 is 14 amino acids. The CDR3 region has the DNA TGTGCCAGCAGCAGACGCCAGGGCGGTACTGAAGCTTTCTTT. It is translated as CASSRRQGGTEAFF.

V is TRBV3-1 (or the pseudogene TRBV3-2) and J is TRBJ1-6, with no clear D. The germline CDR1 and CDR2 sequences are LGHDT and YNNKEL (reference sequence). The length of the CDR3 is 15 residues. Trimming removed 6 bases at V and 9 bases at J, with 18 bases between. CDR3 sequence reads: CASRAGSGRSSPLHF. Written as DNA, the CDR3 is TGTGCCAGCAGGGCGGGGAGCGGGAGAAGTTCACCCCTCCACTTT.

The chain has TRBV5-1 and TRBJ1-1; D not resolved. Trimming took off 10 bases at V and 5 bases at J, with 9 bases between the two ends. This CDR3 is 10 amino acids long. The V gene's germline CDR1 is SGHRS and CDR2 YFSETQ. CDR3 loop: CAGSRTEAFF. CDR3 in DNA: TGCGCCGGTTCTAGGACTGAAGCTTTCTTT.

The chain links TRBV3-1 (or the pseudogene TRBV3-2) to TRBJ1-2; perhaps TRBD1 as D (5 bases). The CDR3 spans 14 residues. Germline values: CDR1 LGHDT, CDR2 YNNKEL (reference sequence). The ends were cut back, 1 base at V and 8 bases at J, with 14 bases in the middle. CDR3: CASSQGAGQGGYTF. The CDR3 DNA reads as TGTGCCAGCAGCCAAGGGGCAGGGCAGGGCGGCTACACCTTC.

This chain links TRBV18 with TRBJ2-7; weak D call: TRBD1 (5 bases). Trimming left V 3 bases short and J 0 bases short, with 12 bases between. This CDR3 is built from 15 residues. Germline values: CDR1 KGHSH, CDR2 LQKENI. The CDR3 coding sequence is TGTGCCAGCTCACCGCGCAGGACATCCTCCTACGAGCAGTACTTC. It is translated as CASSPRRTSSYEQYF.

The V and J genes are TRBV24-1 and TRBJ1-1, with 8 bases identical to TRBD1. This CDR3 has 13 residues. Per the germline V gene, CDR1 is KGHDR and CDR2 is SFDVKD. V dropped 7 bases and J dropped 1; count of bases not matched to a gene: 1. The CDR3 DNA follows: TGTGCCACCAGGGGGACAGGGAACACTGAAGCTTTCTTT. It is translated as CATRGTGNTEAFF.

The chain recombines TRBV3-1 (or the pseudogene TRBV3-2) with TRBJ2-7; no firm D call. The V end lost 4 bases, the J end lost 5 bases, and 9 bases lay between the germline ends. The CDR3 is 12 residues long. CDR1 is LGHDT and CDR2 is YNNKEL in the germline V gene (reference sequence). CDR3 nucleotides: TGTGCCAGCAGCCCTTATCCGGACGAGCAGTACTTC. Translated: CASSPYPDEQYF.

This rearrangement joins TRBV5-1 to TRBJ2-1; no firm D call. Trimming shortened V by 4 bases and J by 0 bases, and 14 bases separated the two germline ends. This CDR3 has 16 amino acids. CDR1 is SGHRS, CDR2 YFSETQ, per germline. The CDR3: CASSPGVSRSYNEQFF. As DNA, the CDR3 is TGCGCCAGCAGCCCTGGAGTATCGCGCTCCTACAATGAGCAGTTCTTC.

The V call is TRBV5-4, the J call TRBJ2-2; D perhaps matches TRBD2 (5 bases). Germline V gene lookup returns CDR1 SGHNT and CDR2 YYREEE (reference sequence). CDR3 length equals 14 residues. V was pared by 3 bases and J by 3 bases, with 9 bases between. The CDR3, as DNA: TGTGCCAGCAGCTCCGGGAATTACACCGGGGAGCTGTTTTTT. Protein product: CASSSGNYTGELFF.

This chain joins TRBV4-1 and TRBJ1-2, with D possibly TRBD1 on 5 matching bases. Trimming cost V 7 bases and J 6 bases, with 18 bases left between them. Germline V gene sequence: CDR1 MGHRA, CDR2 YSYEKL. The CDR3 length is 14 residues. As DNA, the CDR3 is TGCGCCAGCAATCGGGGACTGGATGTAGATGGCTACACCTTC. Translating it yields CASNRGLDVDGYTF.

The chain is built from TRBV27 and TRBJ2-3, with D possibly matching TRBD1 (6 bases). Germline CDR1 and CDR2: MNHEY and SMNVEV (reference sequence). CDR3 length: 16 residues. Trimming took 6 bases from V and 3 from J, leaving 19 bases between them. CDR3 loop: CASRPQGSWRTDTQYF. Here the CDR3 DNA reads TGTGCCAGCAGACCTCAGGGGAGTTGGAGGACAGATACGCAGTATTTT.

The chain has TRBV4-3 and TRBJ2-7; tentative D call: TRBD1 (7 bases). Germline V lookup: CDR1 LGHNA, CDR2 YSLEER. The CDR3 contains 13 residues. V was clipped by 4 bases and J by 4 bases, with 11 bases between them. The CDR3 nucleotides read TGCGCCAGCAGCCGGGCAGGGGGGTACGAGCAGTACTTC. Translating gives CASSRAGGYEQYF.

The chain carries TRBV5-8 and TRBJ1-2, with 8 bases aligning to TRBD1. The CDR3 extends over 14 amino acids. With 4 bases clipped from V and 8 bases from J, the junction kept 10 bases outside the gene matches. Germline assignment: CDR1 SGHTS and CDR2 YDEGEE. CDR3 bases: TGTGCCAGCAGCGAGCGACAGGGGAACTTCGGCTACACCTTC. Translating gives CASSERQGNFGYTF.

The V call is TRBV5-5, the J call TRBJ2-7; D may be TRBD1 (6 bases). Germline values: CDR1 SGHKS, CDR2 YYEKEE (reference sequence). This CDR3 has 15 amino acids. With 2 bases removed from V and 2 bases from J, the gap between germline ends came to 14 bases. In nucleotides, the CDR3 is TGTGCCAGCAGCTTTTACCTGGACAGAACCTACGAGCAGTACTTC. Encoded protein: CASSFYLDRTYEQYF.

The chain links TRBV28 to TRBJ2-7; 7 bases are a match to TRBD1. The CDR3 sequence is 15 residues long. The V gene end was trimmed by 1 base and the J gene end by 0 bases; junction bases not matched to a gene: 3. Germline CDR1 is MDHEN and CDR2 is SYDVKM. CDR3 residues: CASSLYRGSSYEQYF. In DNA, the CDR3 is TGTGCCAGCAGTTTATACAGGGGAAGCTCCTACGAGCAGTACTTC.